This TCR beta chain was captured by sequencing in a study of cytotoxic CD8 clonotypes in ibrutinib-treated CLL. Study context: The cohort had around 10 relapsed/refractory and 15 treatment-naive patients, around 18 IGHV unmutated.

This clone rates as medium-sized. The antigen is undetermined. Profiling relied on immunoSEQ multiplex PCR, and the TCRdb table lists in-frame clones only, not all of them. The sample carries roughly 49,000 clones, roughly 80% recorded once. Findings and limits, study-wide: At baseline, clonality was higher than in age-matched healthy donors and correlated with CD8+ counts. Under treatment, the uncommon public clonotypes either contracted or remained stable. The clonality went up when patients responded to ibrutinib and dropped back toward baseline at progression.

CDR3 size: 15 residues. The J segment lost 5 bases and the V segment lost 4 bases, leaving 9 bases of the junction unmatched. The V gene's germline CDR1 is MGHRA and CDR2 YSYEKL. The receptor was isolated from a human donor with chronic lymphocytic leukemia. V is TRBV4-1 and J is TRBJ2-5, with 8 nucleotides matching TRBD2. The sequencing used PBMCs, collected after 24 months of ibrutinib treatment. The chain's CDR3 is CASSRLAGSFETQYF. DNA of the CDR3: TGCGCCAGCAGCCGTCTAGCGGGCTCTTTTGAGACCCAGTACTTC.